This T cell receptor (beta chain) was recovered during a study of identical twins. Study outcomes and limitations: The presence of invariant MAIT and iNKT cells could partly confound analyses of zero-insertion sequences. Fewer insertions marked abundant cord blood beta clonotypes; young adult naive trended weakly, memory not at all. Shared out-of-frame alpha sequences (those common to twins) showed excess low generation probability.

In regard to this clonotype: What it binds is unknown.

V lost 1 base and J lost 1, with 10 bases in between. The CDR3 spans 15 residues. In germline, CDR1 is MNHEY, CDR2 SMNVEV (reference sequence). TCRdb fed the 5' RACE reads into MiXCR, producing one record per CDR3 protein. The data contain about 690,000 distinct CDR3 sequences, around 5.7% of them singletons. This chain connects TRBV27 to TRBJ2-5; tentatively, D is TRBD2 (7 bases). The specimen was naive T cells sorted from blood. This TCR was recovered from a man younger than 35 in good health. The CDR3 DNA follows: TGTGCCAGCAGTTTATGGGGAGGGGGCCAAGAGACCCAGTACTTC. Its translation: CASSLWGGGQETQYF.